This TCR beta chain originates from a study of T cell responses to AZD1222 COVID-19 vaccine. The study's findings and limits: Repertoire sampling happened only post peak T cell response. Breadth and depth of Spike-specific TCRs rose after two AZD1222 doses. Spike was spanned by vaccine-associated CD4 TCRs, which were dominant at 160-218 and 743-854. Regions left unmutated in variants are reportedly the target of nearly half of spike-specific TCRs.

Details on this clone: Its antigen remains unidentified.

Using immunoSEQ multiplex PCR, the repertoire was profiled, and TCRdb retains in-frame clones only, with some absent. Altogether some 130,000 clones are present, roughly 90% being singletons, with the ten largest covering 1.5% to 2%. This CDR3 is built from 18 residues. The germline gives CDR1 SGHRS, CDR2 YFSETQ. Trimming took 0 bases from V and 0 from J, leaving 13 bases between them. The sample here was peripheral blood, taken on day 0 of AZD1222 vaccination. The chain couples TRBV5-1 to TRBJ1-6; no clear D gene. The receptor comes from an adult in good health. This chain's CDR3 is CASSLDQAKSSYNSPLHF. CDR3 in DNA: TGCGCCAGCAGCTTGGATCAGGCGAAGAGCTCCTATAATTCACCCCTCCACTTT.